This passage covers 13 T cell receptor beta chains from one sample sequenced in a study of T cells in Graves' hyperthyroidism and ophthalmopathy. Amplification of TCR beta CDR3 regions was performed using RNA transcripts as template. A set of HTBI primers served as the primers for a first-round RT-PCR of the TCR CDR3. TCRdb processed the multiplex PCR reads anew with MiXCR; each CDR3 protein has one entry. The sample shows hundreds of thousands of distinct CDR3 sequences, roughly 20% of them seen only once. The specimen sequenced was blood. Every receptor here comes from a man aged 25 to 40 with Graves' ophthalmopathy.

The rearrangement links TRBV7-9 to TRBJ2-7; D perhaps matches TRBD2 (6 bases). CDR1 is SEHNR, CDR2 FQNEAQ, per germline (reference sequence). Trimming took off 5 bases at V and 6 bases at J, with 20 bases between the two ends. The CDR3 has 15 residues. The CDR3 region is CASSDYSRETREQYF. CDR3 sequence (DNA): TGTGCCAGCAGCGATTACTCGCGGGAAACCCGCGAGCAGTACTTC.

V is TRBV20-1 and J is TRBJ1-1; D gene unclear. The germline V gene has CDR1 DFQATT and CDR2 SNEGSKA (reference sequence). The CDR3 runs 12 residues. V dropped 4 bases and J dropped 0 bases, with 6 bases sitting between them. CDR3 in amino acids: CSATDMNTEAFF. CDR3 bases: TGCAGTGCTACAGACATGAACACTGAAGCTTTCTTT.

V is TRBV11-1 and J is TRBJ1-5, with D tentatively TRBD1 (6 bases). The CDR3 is made up of 16 amino acids. V was cut by 9 bases and J by 2 bases, with 20 bases left in between. Germline CDR1 reads SGHAT; CDR2 reads FQDESV (reference sequence). For the CDR3, the DNA is TGTGCCAGTGGGGTTACGCAGGGGCTGGGCAATCAGCCCCAGCATTTT. This gives the protein CASGVTQGLGNQPQHF.

This clonotype was picked up many times. This chain connects TRBV28 to TRBJ1-3; TRBD1 might be the D (6 bases). Germline-derived CDR1 and CDR2 are MDHEN and SYDVKM. The CDR3 is 15 amino acids. V was trimmed by 5 bases and J by 0 bases, leaving 11 bases between them. Here the CDR3 DNA reads TGTGCCAGCAGTGCCGAGACAGGCTCTGGAAACACCATATATTTT. The encoded protein is CASSAETGSGNTIYF. Together with reference TRBV28 and TRBJ1-3, the CDR3 gives the full variable domain: DVKVTQSSRYLVKRTGEKVFLECVQDMDHENMFWYRQDPGLGLRLIYFSYDVKMKEKGDIPEGYSVSREKKERFSLILESASTNQTSMYLCASSAETGSGNTIYFGEGSWLTVV.

The sample holds a few counts of this clonotype. This chain uses TRBV9 with TRBJ2-5; the match to TRBD2 covers 8 bases. V was clipped by 4 bases and J by 5 bases; unmatched bases: 10. The germline V gene has CDR1 SGDLS and CDR2 YYNGEE. The length of the CDR3 is 15 residues. The CDR3 bases are TGTGCCAGCAGCCGACGGGCGGGGGGCACGGAGACCCAGTACTTC. Its protein product is CASSRRAGGTETQYF.

This clonotype was detected only a few times. This chain joins TRBV7-9 and TRBJ2-1, with 12 nucleotides matching TRBD2. V lost 6 bases and J lost 0; bases outside the gene matches: 6. CDR1 is SEHNR and CDR2 is FQNEAQ in the germline V gene (reference sequence). The CDR3 totals 17 residues. The chain's CDR3 is CASRSGLAGLSYNEQFF. The CDR3, as DNA: TGTGCCAGCAGATCCGGACTAGCGGGACTCTCCTACAATGAGCAGTTCTTC.

In the case of this clonotype: A much bigger clone sits one base away, suggesting this may be a read error. This chain uses TRBV2 with TRBJ2-5, with D maybe TRBD2 (6 bases). The CDR3 extends over 14 amino acids. Germline V gene lookup returns CDR1 SNHLY and CDR2 FYNNEI. For the CDR3, the DNA is TGTGCCAGCAAGTGGGGCGGGACGCAAGAGGCCCAGTACTTC. Translated, it gives CASKWGGTQEAQYF.

The rearrangement links TRBV3-1 to TRBJ2-5; D possibly corresponds to TRBD2 (6 bases). Germline values: CDR1 LGHDT, CDR2 YNNKEL (reference sequence). The CDR3 runs 13 residues. The V end was cut by 6 bases, the J end by 5 bases, with 13 bases between. The CDR3 DNA follows: TGTGCCAGCAGTGAATGGGGGGAGGAGACCCAGTACTTC. Encoded protein: CASSEWGEETQYF.

This clonotype was found many times. The rearrangement joins TRBV2 to TRBJ1-5; possibly TRBD1 for D (5 bases). The V and J ends lost 7 bases and 6 bases respectively, with 13 bases between them. This CDR3 region has 13 residues. The germline CDR1 and CDR2 sequences are SNHLY and FYNNEI. CDR3 amino acids: CASKRDLSQPQHF. The CDR3 nucleotides read TGTGCCAGCAAACGGGACCTTAGTCAGCCCCAGCATTTT.

This chain links TRBV28 with TRBJ2-7, with D perhaps TRBD2 (10 bases). The CDR3 is 14 residues long. Germline V CDR1 and CDR2: MDHEN, SYDVKM. Trimming left V 3 bases short and J 8 bases short, with 17 bases between. The CDR3 region has the DNA TGTGCCAGCAGTTTTACTAGCGGGACAGGGAAGCAGTACTTC. Its protein is CASSFTSGTGKQYF.

The rearrangement joins TRBV9 to TRBJ2-7, with a weak D call TRBD2 (6 bases). The germline V and J ends were trimmed by 4 bases and 0 bases, with 11 bases remaining between them. Germline V lookup: CDR1 SGDLS, CDR2 YYNGEE. This CDR3 spans 14 amino acids. CDR3 bases: TGTGCCAGCAGCCTAGCGTCGAGCTCCTACGAGCAGTACTTC. As protein: CASSLASSSYEQYF.

This clonotype was counted between two and nine times. The chain links TRBV5-8 to TRBJ2-1; D uncertain. The V end lost 4 bases, the J end lost 0 bases, and 11 bases lay between the germline ends. From germline, CDR1 is SGHTS and CDR2 YDEGEE. This CDR3 is built from 15 residues. The chain's CDR3 is CASSPRASSYNEQFF. The CDR3 DNA sequence: TGTGCCAGCAGCCCCCGGGCGAGCTCCTACAATGAGCAGTTCTTC.

J is TRBJ1-2 and V is TRBV7-9; unclear D gene. Germline assignment: CDR1 SEHNR and CDR2 FQNEAQ (reference sequence). V lost 8 bases and J 8 bases, leaving 15 bases between the germline ends. The CDR3 length is 12 residues. CDR3 protein: CASYVPPEGYTF. The CDR3 DNA sequence: TGTGCCAGCTACGTCCCTCCGGAAGGCTACACCTTC.